This T cell receptor (beta chain) was sequenced for a study of shared clonotypes between healthy human individuals (dated by TCRdb to the early 2020s). General notes on the study: A couple of women and a few men aged 18 to 49 years were included in the cohort. Per donor, three plates each were used for CD4 naive and CD4 memory, two for CD8 naive, and one for CD8 memory. To increase sequencing depth and limit assay-specific biases, different laboratories used diverse techniques to prepare libraries and sequence TCR repertoires. Leukapheresis yielded between about 0.94 and 9 billion PBMCs per donor. To estimate repertoire size and how much clonotypes are shared between individuals, the study performed deep sequencing of blood TCR repertoires from a handful of healthy adults. Overall study results and their limits: Sharing across a few donors was observed for about 5% of naive CD4, over 3% of naive CD8, around 2.5% of memory CD4, and about 0.4% of memory CD8 clonotypes. Clonotypes shared by all four sorted-subset donors showed higher generation probabilities than non-shared clonotypes. Incomplete sequencing was indicated by rarefaction of sorted-subset datasets, despite the large sequencing depth. Because the study included a small number of donors, the genetic and exposure-history diversity represented was limited. Only blood was sampled, and tissue TCR repertoires likely differ from those in blood. Estimated clonotype richness was generally larger for naive than for memory subsets. Pairwise subsampling led to the expectation that sequencing depth would affect the degree of clonotype sharing among donors.

TCR CDR3 regions were amplified from genomic DNA by multiplex PCR using the deep immunoSEQ assay. Genomic DNA extracted from each cell subset was distributed evenly over all wells of several immunoSEQ 96-well plates, and each plate served as one replicate. For sorted subsets, about 220 ng of genomic DNA, equivalent to 30,000 or so T cell genomes, went into each replicate PCR. Purified libraries were quantified with a Qubit 3.0 fluorometer, sized on a Bioanalyzer 2100, and re-quantified with the KAPA Library Quantification kit. Every immunoSEQ 96-well plate was sequenced on a dedicated single-read 150-cycle Illumina NextSeq 550 flow cell. Per the original workflow: The immunoSEQ output contained only junctional sequences without quality scores, so filtering could not match that applied to full-length reads. To assign V/J genes and CDR3, sequences were annotated against IMGT germline references using PyIR, a Python wrapper for IgBLAST v1.9. Reads were removed for weak V/J assignments (E-value above 1e-6), missing CDR3, stop codons, out-of-frame junctions, or ambiguous translated residues. V3J clonotypes were defined by identical inferred V gene, J gene, and CDR3 amino acid sequence. Percentage overlap between repertoires was computed as shared unique clonotypes divided by the size of the smaller repertoire. Three approaches were used to assess repertoire richness: RTK rarefaction, the Chao1 estimator, and Recon v2.1 estimates of unobserved clonotypes. For all TCRbeta clonotypes obtained by the gDNA method from a few donors, generation probabilities were computed with OLGA. The table was pulled from immuneACCESS by TCRdb, which kept in-frame rearrangements only. Such tables lose some clones; where checked, under half of the loss comes from unresolved V genes, and the rest has no known cause. V, J and clone size are taken as reported in that table, and D and trimming were inferred from the DNA itself. In all, the sample holds millions of clones, and roughly 93% of those were seen once. Under 0.45% of the sample is in the top ten clones.

On this clone: The clone's antigen remains unknown. No base-level quality is on record; no much larger clone is a single base apart. Other DNA sequences from this sample encode an identical CDR3 as well.

Healthy HIV-negative adults with no recently reported acute infections or vaccinations were included as donors. Every donor was a Caucasian adult residing in Nashville, Tennessee, USA. CD4+ T cells were enriched by magnetic negative selection, after which naive cells were positively selected on CD45RA and the negative fraction was taken as the memory subset. Blood was collected by leukapheresis, and PBMCs were isolated by Ficoll-Histopaque density gradient centrifugation and then cryopreserved in liquid nitrogen vapor phase. Analytical flow cytometry was used to check the purity and quantity of each magnetically sorted T cell population. From each sorted fraction, genomic DNA was isolated and quantified by UV absorbance on a Nanodrop 2000c. The CDR3 measures 13 amino acids from cysteine to phenylalanine. The kept DNA is CDR3 alone, 39 bases in frame from the first base. V is pared back by 3 bases and J by 1 base, with 7 bases lying between the germline termini. As encoded in the germline V gene, CDR1 is SQVTM while CDR2 is ANQGSEA.

This chain joins TRBV29-1 to TRBJ1-3, with the D gene not confidently named. This clonotype was sampled from a man between 18 and 29 years old in good health. Some clones in this sample may be carry-over from other donors' samples. Sequenced input: naive CD4+ T cells from PBMCs. Reading the label with the study, this specimen's cell subset or site is: CD45RA+ positively selected. The DNA sequence is given as TGCAGCGTTGACTCCGGGTCTGGAAACACCATATATTTT. This codes for CSVDSGSGNTIYF.